The 17 T cell receptor beta chains given below trace back to one sample, sequenced in a study of human T cells and chemical hapten exposure. TCRdb fed the RACE reads into MiXCR, producing one record per CDR3 protein. The repertoire includes some 120,000 distinct CDR3 sequences, 9% to 10% of them detected once, and 1.5% to 2% sits in the top ten. Stated time point: healthy volunteer bleed at 2 weeks. Total RNA came from unfractionated whole blood. The sequenced sample was whole blood. The receptor source for this set is a male donor in good health. Some clones in this sample may be carry-over from other donors' samples.

This chain connects TRBV3-1 to TRBJ1-2; 10 nucleotides agree with TRBD1. V was pared by 1 base and J by 7 bases, with 6 bases of the junction left unmatched. The CDR3 contains 15 residues. Germline V gives CDR1 LGHDT, CDR2 YNNKEL (reference sequence). The CDR3 nucleotides are TGTGCCAGCAGCCAAGGACAGGGGGCGGGAGGTGGCTACACCTTC. It is translated as CASSQGQGAGGGYTF. Full variable domain (outside the CDR3, taken from reference TRBV3-1 and TRBJ1-2): DTAVSQTPKYLVTQMGNDKSIKCEQNLGHDTMYWYKQDSKKFLKIMFSYNNKELIINETVPNRFSPKSPDKAHLNLHINSLELGDSAVYFCASSQGQGAGGGYTFGSGTRLTVV.

This clonotype was found a few times. The chain uses TRBV9 and TRBJ1-2; no clear D gene. Trimming stripped 0 bases from V and 4 bases from J, with 19 bases between. Germline lookup yields CDR1 SGDLS and CDR2 YYNGEE. CDR3 size: 17 residues. CDR3 residues: CASSVGPEGRGSYGYTF. CDR3 DNA: TGTGCCAGCAGCGTAGGGCCCGAAGGACGCGGAAGCTATGGCTACACCTTC.

This clonotype has just a few counts. This chain connects TRBV5-8 to TRBJ2-3; 9 positions match TRBD2. The V and J ends lost 1 base and 6 bases, in that order; junction bases with no gene match: 3. Germline CDR1 reads SGHTS; CDR2 reads YDEGEE. This CDR3 is 14 amino acids long. The CDR3 DNA is TGTGCCAGCAGCTTGCGGCGGGGGGGGGATACGCAGTATTTT. Its translation is CASSLRRGGDTQYF.

The chain couples TRBV5-1 to TRBJ2-1, with 10 bases lining up with TRBD1. Per the germline V gene, CDR1 is SGHRS and CDR2 is YFSETQ. V lost 3 bases to trimming and J lost 5 bases; unmatched junction nucleotides: 14. The CDR3 is 18 residues long. In DNA, the CDR3 is TGCGCCAGCAGCTCACCCCCTGACAGGGGGCGCCTGGACAATGAGCAGTTCTTC. Amino acids: CASSSPPDRGRLDNEQFF. The full variable domain, in which reference TRBV5-1 and TRBJ2-1 provide the parts outside the CDR3, is KAGVTQTPRYLIKTRGQQVTLSCSPISGHRSVSWYQQTPGQGLQFLFEYFSETQRNKGNFPGRFSGRQFSNSRSEMNVSTLELGDSALYLCASSSPPDRGRLDNEQFFGPGTRLTVL.

This clonotype was seen only a few times. The chain employs TRBV12-3 or TRBV12-4 and TRBJ2-7, with TRBD1 matching over 9 bases. The CDR3 has 14 amino acids. J gave up 3 bases and V 7 bases, and 7 bases lay outside the gene matches. The CDR3 DNA sequence: TGTGCCAGCAAACCGACAGGGGGGCTCTACGAGCAGTACTTC. It translates to CASKPTGGLYEQYF.

This clonotype has more than one count but fewer than ten. The J gene is TRBJ2-7, the V gene TRBV12-3 or TRBV12-4; 10 positions match TRBD2. J was trimmed by 4 bases and V by 1 base; bases with no gene match: 7. The CDR3 has 16 residues. The CDR3: CASSLGPSGGTYEQYF. CDR3 DNA sequence: TGTGCCAGCAGTTTAGGTCCTAGCGGGGGAACTTACGAGCAGTACTTC.

As for this clonotype: Its ends do not fully match the called genes, so a read error is possible. This sequence joins TRBV5-1 and TRBJ2-2; 7 bases agree with TRBD2. This CDR3 is built from 16 residues. Germline values: CDR1 SGHRS, CDR2 YFSETQ. The CDR3 DNA reads as TGCGCCAGCAGCTTTTTTGCGGGAGCGAACACCGGGCAGCTGTTTTTT. Amino acid sequence: CASSFFAGANTGQLFF.

This clonotype was recorded at least ten times. The V gene is TRBV7-2, the J gene TRBJ2-1; D may match TRBD1 or TRBD2 (6 bases each). Germline CDR1 is SGHTA and CDR2 is FQGNSA. The CDR3 is made up of 15 amino acids. With 5 bases removed from V and 11 bases from J, the gap between germline ends came to 22 bases. The CDR3 DNA reads TGTGCCAGCAGCCCCAAGGGGGGCCCGGTTAGGAAGCAGTTCTTC. Residues: CASSPKGGPVRKQFF.

A few counts support this clonotype. The chain employs TRBV2 and TRBJ2-1; D is uncertain. The germline CDR1 and CDR2 sequences are SNHLY and FYNNEI. CDR3 size: 16 residues. Trimming took off 3 bases at V and 1 base at J, with 13 bases between the two ends. The CDR3, as DNA: TGTGCCAGCAGTGATAGGGTTCGTCGGTCCTACAATGAGCAGTTCTTC. Residues: CASSDRVRRSYNEQFF.

This clonotype appeared many times. The chain carries TRBV7-9 and TRBJ1-1; the D is unclear. Germline assignment: CDR1 SEHNR and CDR2 FQNEAQ (reference sequence). Trimming shortened V by 1 base and J by 0 bases, and 9 bases separated the two germline ends. This CDR3 is 15 amino acids long. The DNA for the CDR3 is TGTGCCAGCAGCTTAGTTGGGAGCTTGAACACTGAAGCTTTCTTT. Amino acids: CASSLVGSLNTEAFF.

This clonotype was counted at least ten times. The genes are TRBV25-1 and TRBJ2-6; D is uncertain. V lost 4 bases and J lost 2, with 9 bases in between. Germline V lookup: CDR1 MGHDK, CDR2 SYGVNS. The CDR3 is 15 amino acids. CDR3: CASSARRTGANVLTF. The CDR3 DNA sequence: TGTGCCAGCAGTGCGCGTCGGACTGGGGCCAACGTCCTGACTTTC.

This clonotype appeared many times. The CDR3 is CSATPGSRNTEAFF. The CDR3 DNA sequence: TGCAGTGCTACTCCGGGTTCCCGGAACACTGAAGCTTTCTTT. The V call is TRBV20-1, the J call TRBJ1-1; D is uncertain. CDR1 DFQATT and CDR2 SNEGSKA come from the germline V gene (reference sequence). With 4 bases removed from V and 1 base from J, the gap between germline ends came to 13 bases. The CDR3 spans 14 residues.

V and J are TRBV5-8 and TRBJ2-5; perhaps TRBD2 as D (5 bases). Trimming took off 0 bases at V and 3 bases at J, with 9 bases between the two ends. CDR3 size: 14 residues. CDR1 SGHTS and CDR2 YDEGEE come from the germline V gene. CDR3 amino acids: CASSLVPGEETQYF. As DNA, the CDR3 is TGTGCCAGCAGCTTGGTGCCCGGGGAAGAGACCCAGTACTTC.

This clonotype has a count of ten or more. The V call is TRBV4-3, the J call TRBJ2-1; 7 nucleotides agree with TRBD1. Trimming at V came to 0 bases and at J to 7 bases, leaving 6 bases not matched to a gene. CDR1 and CDR2 from the germline V gene are LGHNA and YSLEER. This CDR3 has 15 amino acids. CDR3 in DNA: TGCGCCAGCAGCCAAGATGTGCTCAGGGGGAATGAGCAGTTCTTC. Translation gives CASSQDVLRGNEQFF.

This clonotype has just a few counts. The chain carries TRBV20-1 and TRBJ2-6, with D possibly matching TRBD2 (6 bases). The ends were cut back, 1 base at V and 4 bases at J, with 8 bases in the middle. The CDR3 spans 14 residues. From germline, CDR1 is DFQATT and CDR2 SNEGSKA (reference sequence). CDR3 sequence: CSARASAGANVLTF. For the CDR3, the DNA is TGCAGTGCTAGAGCTAGCGCCGGGGCCAACGTCCTGACTTTC.

This clonotype was observed a few times. The V call is TRBV24-1, the J call TRBJ2-3, with 8 positions matching TRBD1. The junction had 7 bases not matched to a gene; V was cut back by 3 bases and J by 6 bases. In germline, CDR1 is KGHDR, CDR2 SFDVKD. The CDR3 extends over 15 amino acids. CDR3 nucleotide sequence: TGTGCCACCAGTGATCCGACAGGGGTGACGGATACGCAGTATTTT. This encodes CATSDPTGVTDTQYF.

This clonotype was seen many times. The chain joins TRBV6-5 to TRBJ1-1; unclear D gene. The V end lost 5 bases, the J end lost 5 bases, and 18 bases lay between the germline ends. Germline values: CDR1 MNHEY, CDR2 SVGAGI. The CDR3 covers 15 residues. CDR3 DNA sequence: TGTGCCAGCAGTACCGGTAGGAGGGCTGGTACTGAAGCTTTCTTT. It is translated as CASSTGRRAGTEAFF.